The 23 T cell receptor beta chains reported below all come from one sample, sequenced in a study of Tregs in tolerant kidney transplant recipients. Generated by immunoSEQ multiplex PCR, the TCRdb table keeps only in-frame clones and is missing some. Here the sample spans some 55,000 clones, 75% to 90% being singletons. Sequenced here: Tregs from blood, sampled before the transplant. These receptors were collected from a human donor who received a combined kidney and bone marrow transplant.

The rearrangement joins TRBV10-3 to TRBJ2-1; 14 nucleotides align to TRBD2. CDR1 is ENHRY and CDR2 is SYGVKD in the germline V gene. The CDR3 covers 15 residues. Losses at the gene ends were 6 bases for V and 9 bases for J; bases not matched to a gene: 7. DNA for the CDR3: TGTGCCATCAGAGGGACTAGCGGGAGCTACGGTGAGCAGTTCTTC. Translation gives CAIRGTSGSYGEQFF.

The CDR3: CASSSSQTGAGNTIYF. The CDR3 coding sequence is TGTGCCAGCAGTTCCTCCCAGACAGGGGCCGGAAACACCATATATTTT. The chain uses TRBV27 and TRBJ1-3, with TRBD1 identical over 8 bases. Germline values: CDR1 MNHEY, CDR2 SMNVEV (reference sequence). The CDR3 covers 16 residues. V lost 4 bases, J lost 4 bases, and 9 bases stayed unmatched.

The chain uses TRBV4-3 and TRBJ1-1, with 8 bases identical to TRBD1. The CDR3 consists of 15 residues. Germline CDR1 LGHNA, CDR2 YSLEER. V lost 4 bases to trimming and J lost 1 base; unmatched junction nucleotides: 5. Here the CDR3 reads CASSLGDRQNTEAFF. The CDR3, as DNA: TGCGCCAGCAGCCTCGGGGACAGGCAGAACACTGAAGCTTTCTTT.

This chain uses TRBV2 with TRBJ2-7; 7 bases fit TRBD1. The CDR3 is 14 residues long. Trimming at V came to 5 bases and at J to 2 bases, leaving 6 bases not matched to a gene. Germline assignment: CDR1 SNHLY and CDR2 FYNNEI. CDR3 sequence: CASSRQGRTYEQYF. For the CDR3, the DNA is TGTGCCAGCAGTAGACAGGGCAGGACCTACGAGCAGTACTTC.

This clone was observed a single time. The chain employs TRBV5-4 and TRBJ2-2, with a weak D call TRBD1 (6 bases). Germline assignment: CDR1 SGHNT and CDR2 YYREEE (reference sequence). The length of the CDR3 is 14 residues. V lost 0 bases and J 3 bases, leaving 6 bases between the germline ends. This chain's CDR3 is CASSLDRDTGELFF. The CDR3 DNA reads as TGTGCCAGCAGCTTGGACAGGGACACCGGGGAGCTGTTTTTT.

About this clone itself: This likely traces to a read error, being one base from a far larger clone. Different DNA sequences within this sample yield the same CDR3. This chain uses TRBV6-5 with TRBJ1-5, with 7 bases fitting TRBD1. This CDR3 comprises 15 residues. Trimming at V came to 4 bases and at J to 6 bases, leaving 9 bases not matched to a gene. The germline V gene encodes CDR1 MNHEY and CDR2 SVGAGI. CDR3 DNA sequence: TGTGCCAGCAGTTCCTCAGGGGGTTTGGGTCAGCCCCAGCATTTT. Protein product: CASSSSGGLGQPQHF.

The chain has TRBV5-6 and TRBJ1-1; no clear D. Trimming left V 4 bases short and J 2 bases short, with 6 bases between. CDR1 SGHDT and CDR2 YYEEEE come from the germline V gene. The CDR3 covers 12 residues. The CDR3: CASSPRNTEAFF. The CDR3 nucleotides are TGTGCCAGCAGCCCAAGAAACACTGAAGCTTTCTTT.

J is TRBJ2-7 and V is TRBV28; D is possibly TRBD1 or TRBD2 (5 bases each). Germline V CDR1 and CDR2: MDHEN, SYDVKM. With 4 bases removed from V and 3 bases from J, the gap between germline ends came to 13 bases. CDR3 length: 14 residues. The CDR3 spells CASSSPGTGYEQYF. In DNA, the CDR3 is TGTGCCAGCAGTTCGCCCGGGACGGGCTACGAGCAGTACTTC.

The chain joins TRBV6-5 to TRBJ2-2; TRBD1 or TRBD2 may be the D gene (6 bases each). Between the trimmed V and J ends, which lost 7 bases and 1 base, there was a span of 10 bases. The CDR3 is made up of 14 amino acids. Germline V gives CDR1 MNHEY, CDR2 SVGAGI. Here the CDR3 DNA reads TGTGCCAGCAACGAGGGGGGGAACACCGGGGAGCTGTTTTTT. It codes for CASNEGGNTGELFF.

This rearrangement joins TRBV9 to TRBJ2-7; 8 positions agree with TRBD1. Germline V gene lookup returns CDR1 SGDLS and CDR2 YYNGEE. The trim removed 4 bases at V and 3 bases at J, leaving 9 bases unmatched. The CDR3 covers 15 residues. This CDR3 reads CASSSSGGSFYEQYF. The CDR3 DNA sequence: TGTGCCAGCAGCTCCTCAGGGGGCTCTTTCTACGAGCAGTACTTC.

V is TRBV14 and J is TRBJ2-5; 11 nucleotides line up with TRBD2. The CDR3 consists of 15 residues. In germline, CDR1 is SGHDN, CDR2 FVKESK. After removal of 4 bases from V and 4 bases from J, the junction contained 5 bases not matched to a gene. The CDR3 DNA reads TGTGCCAGCAGCCCCTCTAGCGGGGGGCGAGAGACCCAGTACTTC. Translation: CASSPSSGGRETQYF.

CDR3: CASSSLVAFGVQPQHF. The CDR3 DNA sequence: TGCGCCAGCAGCTCCCTCGTGGCCTTCGGTGTCCAGCCCCAGCATTTT. V and J are TRBV5-1 and TRBJ1-5; D unresolved. The germline V gene has CDR1 SGHRS and CDR2 YFSETQ. The CDR3 is 16 amino acids. V lost 3 bases to trimming and J lost 7 bases, with 20 bases between them.

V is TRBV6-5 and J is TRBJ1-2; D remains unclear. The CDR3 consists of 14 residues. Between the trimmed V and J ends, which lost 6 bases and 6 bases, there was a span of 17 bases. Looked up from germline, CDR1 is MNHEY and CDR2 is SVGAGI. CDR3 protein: CASRQPGRTDGYTF. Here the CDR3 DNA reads TGTGCCAGCAGGCAACCCGGACGGACCGATGGCTACACCTTC.

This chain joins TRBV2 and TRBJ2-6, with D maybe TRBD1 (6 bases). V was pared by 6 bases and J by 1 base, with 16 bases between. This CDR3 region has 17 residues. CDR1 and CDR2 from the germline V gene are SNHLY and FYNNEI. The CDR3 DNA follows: TGTGCCAGCAGGGTGGGGCAGGGGATTTCTGGGGCCAACGTCCTGACTTTC. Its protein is CASRVGQGISGANVLTF.

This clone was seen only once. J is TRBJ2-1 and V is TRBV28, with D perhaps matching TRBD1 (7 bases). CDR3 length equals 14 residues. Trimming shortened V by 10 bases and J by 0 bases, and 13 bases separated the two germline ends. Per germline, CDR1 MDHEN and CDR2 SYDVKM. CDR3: CAIRGASSYNEQFF. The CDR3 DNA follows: TGTGCCATCAGGGGGGCGAGCTCCTACAATGAGCAGTTCTTC.

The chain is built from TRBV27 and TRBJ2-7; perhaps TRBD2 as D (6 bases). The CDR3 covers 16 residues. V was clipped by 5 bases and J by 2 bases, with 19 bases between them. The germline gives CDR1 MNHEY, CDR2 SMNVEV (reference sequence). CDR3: CASSRMPVADTYEQYF. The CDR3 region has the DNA TGTGCCAGCAGTCGAATGCCGGTAGCGGATACCTACGAGCAGTACTTC.

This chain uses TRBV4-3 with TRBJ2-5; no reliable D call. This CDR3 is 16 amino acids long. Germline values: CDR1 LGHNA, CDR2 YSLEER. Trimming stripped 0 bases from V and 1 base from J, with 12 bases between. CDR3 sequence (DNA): TGCGCCAGCAGCCAAGATCCCTTCGACACCCAAGAGACCCAGTACTTC. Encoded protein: CASSQDPFDTQETQYF.

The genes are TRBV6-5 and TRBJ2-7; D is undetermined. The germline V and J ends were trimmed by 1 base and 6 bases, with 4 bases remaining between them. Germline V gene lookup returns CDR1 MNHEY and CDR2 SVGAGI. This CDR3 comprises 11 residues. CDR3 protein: CASSYWGEQYF. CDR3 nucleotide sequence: TGTGCCAGCAGTTACTGGGGCGAGCAGTACTTC.

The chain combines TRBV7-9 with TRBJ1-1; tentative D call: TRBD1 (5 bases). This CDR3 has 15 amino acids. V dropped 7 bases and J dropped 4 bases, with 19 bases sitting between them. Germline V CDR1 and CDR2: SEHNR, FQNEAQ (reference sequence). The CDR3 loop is CASILPGGTGTEAFF. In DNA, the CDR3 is TGTGCCAGCATCCTCCCCGGCGGGACGGGCACTGAAGCTTTCTTT.

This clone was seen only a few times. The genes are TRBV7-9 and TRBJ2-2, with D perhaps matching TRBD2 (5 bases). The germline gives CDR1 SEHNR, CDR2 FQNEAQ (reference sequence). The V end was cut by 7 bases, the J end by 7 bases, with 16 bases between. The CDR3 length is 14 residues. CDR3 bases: TGTGCCAGCATGATGGTAGCGAGCCGCGGGGAGCTGTTTTTT. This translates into CASMMVASRGELFF. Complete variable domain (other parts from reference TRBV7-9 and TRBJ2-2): DTGVSQNPRHKITKRGQNVTFRCDPISEHNRLYWYRQTLGQGPEFLTYFQNEAQLEKSRLLSDRFSAERPKGSFSTLEIQRTEQGDSAMYLCASMMVASRGELFFGEGSRLTVL.

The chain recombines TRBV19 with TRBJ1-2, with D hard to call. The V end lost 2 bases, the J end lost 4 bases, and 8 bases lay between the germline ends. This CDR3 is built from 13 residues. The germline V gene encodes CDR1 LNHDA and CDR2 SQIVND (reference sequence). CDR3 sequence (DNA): TGTGCCAGTAGTATACGGAGCTTCTATGGCTACACCTTC. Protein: CASSIRSFYGYTF.

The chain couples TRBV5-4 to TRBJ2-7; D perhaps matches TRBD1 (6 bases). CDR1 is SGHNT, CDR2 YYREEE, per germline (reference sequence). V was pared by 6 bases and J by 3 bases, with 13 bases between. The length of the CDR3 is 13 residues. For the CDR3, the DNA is TGTGCCAGCACCGACCAGGGGAGCTACGAGCAGTACTTC. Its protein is CASTDQGSYEQYF.

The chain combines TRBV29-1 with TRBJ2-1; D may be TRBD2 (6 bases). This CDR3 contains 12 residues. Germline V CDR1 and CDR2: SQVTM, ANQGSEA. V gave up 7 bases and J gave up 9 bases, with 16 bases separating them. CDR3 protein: CSATRDWGEQFF. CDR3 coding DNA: TGCAGCGCGACCAGGGACTGGGGTGAGCAGTTCTTC.